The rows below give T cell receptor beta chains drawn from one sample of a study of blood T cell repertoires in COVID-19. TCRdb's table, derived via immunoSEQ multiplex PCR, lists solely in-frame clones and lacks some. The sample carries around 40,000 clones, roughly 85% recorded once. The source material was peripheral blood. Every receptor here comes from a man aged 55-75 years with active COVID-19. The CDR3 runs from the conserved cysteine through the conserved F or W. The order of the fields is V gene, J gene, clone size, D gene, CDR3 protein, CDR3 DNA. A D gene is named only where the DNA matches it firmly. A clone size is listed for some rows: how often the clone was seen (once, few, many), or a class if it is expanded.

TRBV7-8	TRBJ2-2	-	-	CASSLEGLDTGELFF	TGTGCCAGCAGCTTAGAGGGACTGGACACCGGGGAGCTGTTTTTT
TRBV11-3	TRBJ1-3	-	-	CASTERGGAGNTIYF	TGTGCCAGCACCGAACGGGGGGGAGCTGGAAACACCATATATTTT
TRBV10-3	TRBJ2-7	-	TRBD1	CAIGQGGSYEQYF	TGTGCCATCGGACAGGGCGGCTCCTACGAGCAGTACTTC
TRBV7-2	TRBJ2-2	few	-	CASSSPLQVNTGELFF	TGTGCCAGCAGCTCACCCCTTCAGGTGAACACCGGGGAGCTGTTTTTT
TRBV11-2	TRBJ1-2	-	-	CASTQWLRESYGYTF	TGTGCCAGCACCCAGTGGCTTAGGGAGAGTTATGGCTACACCTTC
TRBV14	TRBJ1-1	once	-	CASSHSYRVMNTEAFF	TGTGCCAGCAGCCATAGTTACAGAGTCATGAACACTGAAGCTTTCTTT
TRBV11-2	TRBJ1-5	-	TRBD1	CASSLGQGGQPQHF	TGTGCCAGCAGCTTAGGACAGGGAGGTCAGCCCCAGCATTTT
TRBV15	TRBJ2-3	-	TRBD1	CATSRDYTGQAKKDTQYF	TGTGCCACCAGCAGAGACTATACTGGACAGGCCAAAAAAGATACGCAGTATTTT
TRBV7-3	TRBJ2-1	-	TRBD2	CASSTGGTSGIVDEQFF	TGTGCCAGCAGCACCGGCGGGACTAGCGGGATTGTCGATGAGCAGTTCTTC
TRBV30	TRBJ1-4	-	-	CAWSAGYEKLFF	TGTGCCTGGAGTGCAGGGTACGAAAAACTGTTTTTT
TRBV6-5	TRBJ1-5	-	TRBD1	CASGKTGADNQPQHF	TGTGCCAGCGGAAAAACAGGGGCCGACAATCAGCCCCAGCATTTT
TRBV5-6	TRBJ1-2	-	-	CASSRKSGFYGYTF	TGTGCCAGCAGCCGTAAATCAGGGTTCTATGGCTACACCTTC
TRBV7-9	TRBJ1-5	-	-	CASSLEEQPQHF	TGTGCCAGCAGCTTAGAGGAGCAGCCCCAGCATTTT
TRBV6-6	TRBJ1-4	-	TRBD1	CASSLSPFRDRGPLGNEKLFF	TGTGCCAGCAGTCTAAGTCCGTTCAGGGACAGAGGGCCCCTGGGGAATGAAAAACTGTTTTTT
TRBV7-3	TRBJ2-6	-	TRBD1	CASSEQGAGANVLTF	TGTGCCAGCAGCGAACAGGGGGCTGGGGCCAACGTCCTGACTTTC
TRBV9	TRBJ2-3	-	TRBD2	CASSAGGLAGWDTQYF	TGTGCCAGCAGCGCCGGGGGACTAGCGGGCTGGGATACGCAGTATTTT
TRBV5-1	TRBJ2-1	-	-	CASSLRDFDYNEQFF	TGCGCCAGCAGCCTCCGGGACTTCGACTACAATGAGCAGTTCTTC
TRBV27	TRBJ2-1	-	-	CASSTTASGPYNEQFF	TGTGCCAGCAGCACGACAGCCAGCGGGCCTTACAATGAGCAGTTCTTC
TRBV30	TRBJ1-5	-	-	CAWSGAVNQPQHF	TGTGCCTGGAGTGGGGCTGTTAATCAGCCCCAGCATTTT
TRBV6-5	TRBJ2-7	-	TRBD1	CASRGTANEQYF	TGTGCCAGCAGAGGGACAGCAAACGAGCAGTACTTC
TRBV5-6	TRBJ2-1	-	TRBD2	CASSVGLGTEQFF	TGTGCCAGCAGCGTGGGACTAGGCACTGAGCAGTTCTTC
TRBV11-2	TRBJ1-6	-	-	CASSFRGAPRDNSPLHF	TGTGCCAGCAGCTTTCGGGGGGCCCCTAGAGATAATTCACCCCTCCACTTT
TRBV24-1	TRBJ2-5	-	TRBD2	CATSGNVLAGGLETQYF	TGTGCCACCAGTGGTAACGTCCTAGCGGGAGGGTTGGAGACCCAGTACTTC
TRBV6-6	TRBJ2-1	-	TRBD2	CASRPSGSSYNEQFF	TGTGCCAGCAGACCTAGCGGGAGCTCCTACAATGAGCAGTTCTTC
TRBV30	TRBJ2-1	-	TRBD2	CAWSPVAGAVDNEQFF	TGTGCCTGGAGTCCCGTAGCGGGAGCGGTAGACAATGAGCAGTTCTTC
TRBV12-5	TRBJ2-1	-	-	CASGLEAGRSYNEQFF	TGTGCTAGTGGCCTTGAGGCGGGCCGCTCCTACAATGAGCAGTTCTTC
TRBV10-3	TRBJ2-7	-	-	CAISEKAYEQYF	TGTGCCATCAGTGAGAAAGCGTACGAGCAGTACTTC
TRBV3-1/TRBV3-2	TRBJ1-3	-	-	CASSPTRVSGNTIYF	TGTGCCAGCAGCCCTACCAGGGTCTCTGGAAACACCATATATTTT
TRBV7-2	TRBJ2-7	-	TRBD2	CASSLGLAGGGDEQYF	TGTGCCAGCTCCCTGGGGCTAGCGGGAGGTGGTGACGAGCAGTACTTC
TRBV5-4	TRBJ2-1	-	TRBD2	CASSLSWAGGDNEQFF	TGTGCCAGCAGCTTAAGTTGGGCGGGAGGAGATAATGAGCAGTTCTTC
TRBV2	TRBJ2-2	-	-	CASSERAGNTGELFF	TGTGCCAGCAGTGAGCGGGCAGGGAACACCGGGGAGCTGTTTTTT
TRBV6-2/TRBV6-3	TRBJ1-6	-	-	CASSGLGVRNSPLHF	TGTGCCAGCAGCGGGCTCGGGGTCAGGAATTCACCCCTCCACTTT
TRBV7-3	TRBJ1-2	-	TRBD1	CASSPTGGGGYTF	TGTGCCAGCAGCCCGACAGGGGGTGGTGGCTACACCTTC
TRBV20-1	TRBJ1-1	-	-	CSAELNTEAFF	TGCAGTGCCGAGCTGAACACTGAAGCTTTCTTT
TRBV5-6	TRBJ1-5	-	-	CASSQTGLWAQHF	TGTGCCAGCAGCCAGACAGGCCTTTGGGCCCAGCATTTT
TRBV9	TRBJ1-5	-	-	CASSAGDNQPQHF	TGTGCCAGCAGCGCAGGGGACAATCAGCCCCAGCATTTT
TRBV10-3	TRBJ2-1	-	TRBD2	CATTYGSSGSDEQFF	TGTGCCACCACCTACGGTAGTAGCGGGAGCGATGAGCAGTTCTTC
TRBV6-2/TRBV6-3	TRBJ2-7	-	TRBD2	CASSFWGVGAGDSYEQYF	TGTGCCAGCAGTTTCTGGGGTGTCGGAGCGGGAGACTCCTACGAGCAGTACTTC
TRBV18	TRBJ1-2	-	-	CASSQGATNYGYTF	TGTGCCAGCTCACAAGGGGCGACCAACTATGGCTACACCTTC
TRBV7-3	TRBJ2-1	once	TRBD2	CASSSLLPGLAGDEQFF	TGTGCCAGCAGCTCCCTCCTCCCGGGACTAGCGGGCGATGAGCAGTTCTTC
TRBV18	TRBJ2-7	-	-	CASSPDNSYEQYF	TGTGCCAGCTCACCAGACAACAGCTACGAGCAGTACTTC
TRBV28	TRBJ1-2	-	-	CASSFVRAFSWYTF	TGTGCCAGCAGTTTCGTCAGGGCATTTTCGTGGTACACCTTC
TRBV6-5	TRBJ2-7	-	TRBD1	CASSWDRGGEQYF	TGTGCCAGCAGTTGGGACAGGGGGGGCGAGCAGTACTTC
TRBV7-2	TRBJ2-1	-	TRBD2	CASSLLAGNEQFF	TGTGCCAGCAGCTTGCTAGCGGGCAATGAGCAGTTCTTC
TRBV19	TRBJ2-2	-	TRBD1	CASSTAGGTGELFF	TGTGCCAGTAGTACGGCAGGGGGAACCGGGGAGCTGTTTTTT
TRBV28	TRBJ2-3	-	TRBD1	CASGTGGWTDTQYF	TGTGCCAGCGGGACAGGGGGCTGGACAGATACGCAGTATTTT
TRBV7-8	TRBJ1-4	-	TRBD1	CASTGGSGGREKLFF	TGTGCCAGCACCGGAGGGTCAGGGGGAAGGGAAAAACTGTTTTTT